Below, 4 T cell receptor beta chains from the same sample are listed, as sequenced in a study of blood T cell repertoires in COVID-19. Some clones are missing from TCRdb's copy, which holds only in-frame ones; the method was immunoSEQ multiplex PCR. This sample has around 160,000 clones, with 80% found just once. Input material: peripheral blood. Receptor source: a man aged 60 to 75 with active or convalescent COVID-19.

In this sample, this clone turned up a few times. The chain recombines TRBV10-1 with TRBJ2-7; D remains ambiguous. From germline, CDR1 is WNHNN and CDR2 SYGVQD (reference sequence). Deletions cut 5 bases from V and 3 bases from J, with 17 bases between. The CDR3 totals 15 residues. CDR3 region: CASSFTNRGLYEQYF. As DNA, the CDR3 is TGCGCCAGCAGTTTTACTAACCGAGGCCTCTACGAGCAGTACTTC.

The gene calls are TRBV21-1 and TRBJ2-7; the table's D call of TRBD1 was not tested on the DNA. TRBV21-1 is a recognized pseudogene. The length of the CDR3 is 15 residues. CDR3 DNA sequence: TGTGCCAGCAGCAAAAAGGGGCGGAGATTATACGAGCAGTACTTC. Amino acid sequence: CASSKKGRRLYEQYF.

V and J are TRBV5-1 and TRBJ1-1; D perhaps matches TRBD1 (6 bases). The CDR3 loop spans 17 amino acids. CDR1 is SGHRS, CDR2 YFSETQ, per germline. Trimming took 5 bases from V and 0 from J, leaving 20 bases between them. CDR3 region: CASRPQGREAMNTEAFF. The CDR3 DNA follows: TGCGCCAGCAGACCACAGGGTCGGGAAGCGATGAACACTGAAGCTTTCTTT.

The CDR3 bases are TGTGCCAGCAGCTCGGCAGGGTATGGCTACACCTTC. It yields the protein CASSSAGYGYTF. This chain connects TRBV7-3 to TRBJ1-2; D is possibly TRBD1 (5 bases). Germline loops: CDR1 SGHTA, CDR2 FQGTGA. The CDR3 extends over 12 amino acids. V dropped 4 bases and J dropped 5 bases, with 8 bases sitting between them.